One and the same sample provided the 22 T cell receptor beta chains below, sequenced in a study of T cell repertoires in cytomegalovirus infection. These receptors' antigens are unknown. MiXCR was run by TCRdb on the reads, yielding one entry per CDR3 protein. The sample contains about a million distinct CDR3 sequences, 31% of which appear only once. Here the sequenced sample was cultured CD8+ T cells from PBMCs, taken from culture after CMV antigen stimulation. The source of these receptors is a human donor in good health (CMV status not recorded). Some clones in this sample may be carry-over from other donors' samples.

The chain couples TRBV20-1 to TRBJ2-7, with D perhaps being TRBD1 or TRBD2 (6 bases each). The CDR3 runs to 14 residues. Germline assignment: CDR1 DFQATT and CDR2 SNEGSKA (reference sequence). V lost 2 bases to trimming and J lost 0 bases, with 11 bases between them. CDR3 coding DNA: TGCAGTGCTAGACGGGGGCCGAGCTCCTACGAGCAGTACTTC. Translated: CSARRGPSSYEQYF.

The rearrangement uses TRBV20-1 and TRBJ2-3, with D perhaps matching TRBD2 (6 bases). Germline CDR1 DFQATT, CDR2 SNEGSKA (reference sequence). CDR3 length: 14 residues. V was cut by 6 bases and J by 1 base, with 14 bases left in between. The CDR3 protein is CSAPGEAGTDTQYF. CDR3 in DNA: TGCAGTGCCCCCGGGGAGGCGGGCACAGATACGCAGTATTTT.

The rearrangement joins TRBV28 to TRBJ2-3; possible D gene TRBD2, 7 bases. There are 16 residues in the CDR3. V was shortened by 2 bases and J by 5 bases, with 17 bases between the two germline ends. Germline V gene sequence: CDR1 MDHEN, CDR2 SYDVKM. CDR3 in amino acids: CASSLIWGGAEDTQYF. CDR3 DNA sequence: TGTGCCAGCAGTTTAATTTGGGGGGGGGCCGAAGATACGCAGTATTTT.

This clonotype was detected many times. The rearrangement links TRBV12-3 or TRBV12-4 to TRBJ1-2; 9 bases map to TRBD1. Trimming at V came to 1 base and at J to 4 bases, leaving 16 bases not matched to a gene. The CDR3 contains 19 residues. The DNA of the CDR3 is TGTGCCAGCAGTTTAGGTGTTGGGACAGGGTGGTCTGGGGGCTATGGCTACACCTTC. Amino acids: CASSLGVGTGWSGGYGYTF.

Many counts were recorded for this clonotype. V gene TRBV27 combines with J gene TRBJ2-1; 7 nucleotides line up with TRBD2. Germline CDR1 and CDR2: MNHEY and SMNVEV (reference sequence). CDR3 length: 13 amino acids. Losses at the gene ends were 1 base for V and 7 bases for J; bases not matched to a gene: 1. The CDR3 region is CASSLWEGNEQFF. As DNA, the CDR3 is TGTGCCAGCAGTTTATGGGAGGGGAATGAGCAGTTCTTC.

The genes are TRBV28 and TRBJ2-2; 9 bases line up with TRBD2. The V and J ends lost 4 bases and 7 bases, in that order; junction bases with no gene match: 7. The germline V gene encodes CDR1 MDHEN and CDR2 SYDVKM. This CDR3 contains 15 residues. As DNA, the CDR3 is TGTGCCAGCAGTTCCGCGGGGGGGCAAGACGGGGAGCTGTTTTTT. Translation gives CASSSAGGQDGELFF.

Regarding this clonotype: Relative to the germline gene, one junction end is altered; a read error may explain this. V and J are TRBV5-3 and TRBJ2-4, with 10 bases aligning to TRBD1. TRBV5-3 is marked as an open reading frame, function uncertain. The CDR3 runs to 15 residues. CDR3 region: CASSLGQGIGDIQYF. The CDR3 nucleotides are TGTGCCAGCAGCTTGGGACAGGGGATTGGGGACATTCAGTACTTC.

This clonotype was seen more than once but under ten times. The chain employs TRBV3-1 and TRBJ2-5, with D maybe TRBD2 (6 bases). V was clipped by 6 bases and J by 5 bases, with 19 bases between them. Germline lookup yields CDR1 LGHDT and CDR2 YNNKEL (reference sequence). The CDR3 runs to 15 residues. CDR3 nucleotides: TGTGCCAGCAGTCCAGCCATTTCTAGCGCCGAGACCCAGTACTTC. Its protein is CASSPAISSAETQYF.

The chain joins TRBV10-3 to TRBJ1-2, with 7 bases matching TRBD1. Trimming cost V 9 bases and J 7 bases; bases outside gene matches: 11. Germline V lookup: CDR1 ENHRY, CDR2 SYGVKD. The CDR3 runs 13 residues. The CDR3 is CAIPQRQGRGYTF. CDR3 sequence (DNA): TGTGCCATTCCTCAGAGACAGGGCCGTGGCTACACCTTC.

The table lists this clonotype with a count of one. The chain couples TRBV29-1 to TRBJ2-5; D is ambiguous. The V gene's germline CDR1 is SQVTM and CDR2 ANQGSEA. This CDR3 spans 15 amino acids. V was clipped by 4 bases and J by 1 base, with 16 bases between them. CDR3 bases: TGCAGCGTTGGGTTATGGGGTGACCTCCAAGAGACCCAGTACTTC. It translates to CSVGLWGDLQETQYF.

The chain is built from TRBV6-1 and TRBJ2-7, with unresolved D. This CDR3 contains 13 residues. Trimming stripped 10 bases from V and 4 bases from J, with 17 bases between. Germline CDR1 is MNHNS and CDR2 is SASEGT. The CDR3 protein is CANRYQDGYEQYF. In DNA form, the CDR3 reads TGTGCCAACAGATACCAGGACGGGTACGAGCAGTACTTC.

This clonotype was counted only a few times. This chain joins TRBV5-1 and TRBJ1-2, with unresolved D. The CDR3 length is 14 residues. Trimming stripped 4 bases from V and 4 bases from J, with 14 bases between. The V gene's germline CDR1 is SGHRS and CDR2 YFSETQ. CDR3 sequence reads: CASSPGRSGYGYTF. The CDR3 DNA reads as TGCGCCAGCAGCCCTGGCCGTTCAGGCTATGGCTACACCTTC.

This clonotype turned up a few times. The chain recombines TRBV28 with TRBJ2-1, with D possibly matching TRBD1 (5 bases). The CDR3 consists of 17 residues. Trimming took off 3 bases at V and 7 bases at J, with 22 bases between the two ends. Germline V gene data show CDR1 as MDHEN and CDR2 as SYDVKM. CDR3: CASSFFPTGHMGNEQFF. The DNA of the CDR3 is TGTGCCAGCAGTTTCTTCCCCACCGGACACATGGGGAATGAGCAGTTCTTC.

About this clonotype itself: This may be a read error: a much more frequent sequence differs by one nucleotide. The V and J genes are TRBV7-6 and TRBJ2-1; D may be TRBD1 or TRBD2 (5 bases each). In germline, CDR1 is SGHVS, CDR2 FNYEAQ. The CDR3 runs to 14 residues. DNA of the CDR3: TGTGTCAGCAGCTTGGGGGACTCCTACAATGAGCAGTTCTTC. This codes for CVSSLGDSYNEQFF.

This chain joins TRBV12-3 or TRBV12-4 and TRBJ1-2; 9 nucleotides match TRBD1. The ends lost 6 bases at V and 6 bases at J; junction bases unmatched: 14. The CDR3 has 16 residues. CDR3: CASRRTSQGARDGYTF. The CDR3 nucleotides are TGTGCCAGCAGACGGACCTCACAGGGGGCTCGGGATGGCTACACCTTC.

In its sample, this clonotype was seen a few times. The V call is TRBV7-6, the J call TRBJ2-1, with 7 bases fitting TRBD2. This CDR3 spans 15 amino acids. Germline V CDR1 and CDR2: SGHVS, FNYEAQ. V lost 2 bases and J lost 7; bases outside the gene matches: 8. The CDR3 sequence: CASSLTWGGKNEQFF. As DNA, the CDR3 is TGTGCCAGCAGCTTAACTTGGGGGGGTAAGAATGAGCAGTTCTTC.

The rearrangement uses TRBV9 and TRBJ2-7, with TRBD2 matching over 9 bases. Trimming removed 3 bases from V and 0 bases from J; junction bases left unmatched: 4. The CDR3 has 15 residues. Germline CDR1 and CDR2: SGDLS and YYNGEE. The CDR3 DNA sequence: TGTGCCAGCAGCGGGGGACTAGCCCTCTCCTACGAGCAGTACTTC. Its protein is CASSGGLALSYEQYF. Drawing the rest from reference TRBV9 and TRBJ2-7, the complete variable domain is DSGVTQTPKHLITATGQRVTLRCSPRSGDLSVYWYQQSLDQGLQFLIQYYNGEERAKGNILERFSAQQFPDLHSELNLSSLELGDSALYFCASSGGLALSYEQYFGPGTRLTVT.

The chain combines TRBV12-3 or TRBV12-4 with TRBJ2-1; the D gene is possibly TRBD2 (6 bases). CDR3 length: 15 residues. The germline V and J ends were trimmed by 3 bases and 5 bases, with 14 bases remaining between them. CDR3 amino acids: CASSFNGGKHNEQFF. DNA of the CDR3: TGTGCCAGCAGTTTCAATGGGGGGAAACACAATGAGCAGTTCTTC.

This chain connects TRBV7-6 to TRBJ2-5, with D possibly called TRBD1 or TRBD2 (7 bases each). V was pared by 7 bases and J by 5 bases, with 26 bases between. CDR1 SGHVS and CDR2 FNYEAQ come from the germline V gene. The CDR3 has 17 residues. The CDR3 spells CASTPGTAGLPGETQYF. In nucleotides, the CDR3 is TGTGCCAGCACCCCCGGGACAGCGGGACTACCTGGGGAGACCCAGTACTTC.

The V call is TRBV6-2 or TRBV6-3, the J call TRBJ2-5; TRBD1 aligns across 9 bases. Germline CDR1 is MNHEY and CDR2 is SVGEGT. CDR3 size: 15 residues. V was pared by 3 bases and J by 1 base, with 3 bases of the junction left unmatched. The CDR3 nucleotides are TGTGCCAGCAGTTATGGGACAGGGATCCAAGAGACCCAGTACTTC. This gives the protein CASSYGTGIQETQYF.

Here the CDR3 DNA reads TGTGCCAGCAGCCCGAAGGACAGAGCAACTAATGAAAAACTGTTTTTT. Residues: CASSPKDRATNEKLFF. The chain is built from TRBV7-6 and TRBJ1-4; possibly TRBD1 for D (6 bases). Trimming stripped 5 bases from V and 0 bases from J, with 13 bases between. The CDR3 has 16 amino acids. Germline CDR1 SGHVS, CDR2 FNYEAQ.

This clonotype was seen a handful of times. The chain couples TRBV6-5 to TRBJ2-3, with D perhaps TRBD1 (8 bases). V dropped 0 bases and J dropped 0 bases, with 10 bases sitting between them. The length of the CDR3 is 16 residues. Per germline, CDR1 MNHEY and CDR2 SVGAGI. The CDR3 sequence is CASSYSQGGSTDTQYF. The CDR3 DNA reads TGTGCCAGCAGTTACTCACAGGGGGGGAGCACAGATACGCAGTATTTT.